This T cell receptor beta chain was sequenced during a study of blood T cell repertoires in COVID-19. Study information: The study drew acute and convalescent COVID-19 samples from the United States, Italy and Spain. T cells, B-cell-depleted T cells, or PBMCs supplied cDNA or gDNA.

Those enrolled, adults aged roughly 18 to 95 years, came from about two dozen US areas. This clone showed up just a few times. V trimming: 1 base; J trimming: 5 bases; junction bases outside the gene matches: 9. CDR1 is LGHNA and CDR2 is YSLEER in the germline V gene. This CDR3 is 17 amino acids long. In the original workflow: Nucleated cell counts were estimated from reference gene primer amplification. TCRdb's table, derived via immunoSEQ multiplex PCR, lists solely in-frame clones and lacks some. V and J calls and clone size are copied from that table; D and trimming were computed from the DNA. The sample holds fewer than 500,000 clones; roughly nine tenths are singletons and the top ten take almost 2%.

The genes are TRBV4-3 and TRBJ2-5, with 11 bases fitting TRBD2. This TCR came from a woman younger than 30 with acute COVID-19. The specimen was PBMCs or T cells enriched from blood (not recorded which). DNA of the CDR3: TGCGCCAGCAGCCAAGCCCTCACTAGCGGGGGTGGGGAGACCCAGTACTTC. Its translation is CASSQALTSGGGETQYF.